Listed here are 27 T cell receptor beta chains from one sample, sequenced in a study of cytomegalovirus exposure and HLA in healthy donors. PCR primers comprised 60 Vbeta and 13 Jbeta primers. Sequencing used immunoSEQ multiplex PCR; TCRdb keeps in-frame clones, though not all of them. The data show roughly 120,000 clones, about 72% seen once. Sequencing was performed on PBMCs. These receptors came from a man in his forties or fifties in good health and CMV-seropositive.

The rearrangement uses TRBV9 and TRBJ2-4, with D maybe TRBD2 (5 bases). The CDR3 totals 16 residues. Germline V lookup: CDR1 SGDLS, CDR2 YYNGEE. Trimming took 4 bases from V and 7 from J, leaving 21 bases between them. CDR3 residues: CASSPHSGSAENIQYF. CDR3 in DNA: TGTGCCAGCAGCCCCCACTCGGGGTCAGCAGAGAACATTCAGTACTTC.

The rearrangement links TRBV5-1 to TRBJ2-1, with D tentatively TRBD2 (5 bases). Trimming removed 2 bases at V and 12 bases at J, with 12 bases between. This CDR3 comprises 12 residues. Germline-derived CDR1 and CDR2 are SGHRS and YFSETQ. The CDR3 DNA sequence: TGCGCCAGCAGCTTATCGGGGTTCGGGCAGTTCTTC. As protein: CASSLSGFGQFF.

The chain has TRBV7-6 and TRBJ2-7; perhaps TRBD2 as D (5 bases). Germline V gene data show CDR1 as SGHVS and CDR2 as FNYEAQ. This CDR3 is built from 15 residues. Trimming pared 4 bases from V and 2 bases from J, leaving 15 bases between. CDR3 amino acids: CASSYESGPAYEQYF. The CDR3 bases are TGTGCCAGCAGCTACGAAAGCGGCCCCGCCTACGAGCAGTACTTC.

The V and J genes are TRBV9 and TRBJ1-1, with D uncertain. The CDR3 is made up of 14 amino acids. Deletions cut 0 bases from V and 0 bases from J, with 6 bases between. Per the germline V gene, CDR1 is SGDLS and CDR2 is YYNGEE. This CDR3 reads CASSVGQMNTEAFF. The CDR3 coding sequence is TGTGCCAGCAGCGTAGGCCAGATGAACACTGAAGCTTTCTTT.

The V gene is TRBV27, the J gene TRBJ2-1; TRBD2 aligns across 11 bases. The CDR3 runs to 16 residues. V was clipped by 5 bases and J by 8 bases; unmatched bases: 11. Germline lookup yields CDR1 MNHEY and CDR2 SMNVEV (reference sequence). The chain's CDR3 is CASSKLAGEQYYEQFF. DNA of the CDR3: TGTGCCAGCAGTAAACTAGCGGGGGAGCAGTATTATGAGCAGTTCTTC.

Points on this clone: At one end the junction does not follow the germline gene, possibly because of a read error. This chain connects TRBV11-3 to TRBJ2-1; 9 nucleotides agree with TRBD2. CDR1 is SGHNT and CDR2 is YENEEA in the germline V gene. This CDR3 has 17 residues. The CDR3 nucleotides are TGTGCCAGCAGCTTAAGGTCGGCGGGAGGGTTCTACAGTGAGCAGTTCTTC. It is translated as CASSLRSAGGFYSEQFF.

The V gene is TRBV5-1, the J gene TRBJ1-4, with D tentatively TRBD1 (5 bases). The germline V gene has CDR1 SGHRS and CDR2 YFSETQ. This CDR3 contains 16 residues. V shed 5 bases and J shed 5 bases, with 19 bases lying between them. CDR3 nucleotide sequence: TGCGCCAGCAGTCGCCAGTCGGGGACTGGGAATGAAAAACTGTTTTTT. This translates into CASSRQSGTGNEKLFF.

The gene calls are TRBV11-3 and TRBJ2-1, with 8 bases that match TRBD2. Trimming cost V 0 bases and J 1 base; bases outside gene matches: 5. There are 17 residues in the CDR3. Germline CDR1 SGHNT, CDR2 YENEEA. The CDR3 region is CASSLDTAGVSYNEQFF. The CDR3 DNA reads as TGTGCCAGCAGCTTAGACACAGCGGGGGTTTCCTACAATGAGCAGTTCTTC.

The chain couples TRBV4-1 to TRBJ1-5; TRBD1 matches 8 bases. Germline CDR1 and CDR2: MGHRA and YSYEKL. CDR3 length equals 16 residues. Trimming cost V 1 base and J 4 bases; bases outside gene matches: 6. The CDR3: CASSQGGQGANQPQHF. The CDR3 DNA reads TGCGCCAGCAGCCAAGGTGGACAGGGTGCTAATCAGCCCCAGCATTTT.

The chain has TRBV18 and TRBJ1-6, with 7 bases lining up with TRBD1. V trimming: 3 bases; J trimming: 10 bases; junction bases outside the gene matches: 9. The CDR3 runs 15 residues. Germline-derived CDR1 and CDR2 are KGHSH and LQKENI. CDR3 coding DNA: TGTGCCAGCTCACCCGGACAGGCGAGAGGGTCACCCCTCCACTTT. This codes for CASSPGQARGSPLHF.

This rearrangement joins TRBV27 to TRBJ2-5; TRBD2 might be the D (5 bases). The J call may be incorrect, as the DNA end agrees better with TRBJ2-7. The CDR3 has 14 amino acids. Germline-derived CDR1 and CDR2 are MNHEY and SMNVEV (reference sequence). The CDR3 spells CASSLSGLAYEQYF. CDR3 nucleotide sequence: TGTGCCAGCAGTTTATCCGGACTTGCCTACGAGCAGTACTTC.

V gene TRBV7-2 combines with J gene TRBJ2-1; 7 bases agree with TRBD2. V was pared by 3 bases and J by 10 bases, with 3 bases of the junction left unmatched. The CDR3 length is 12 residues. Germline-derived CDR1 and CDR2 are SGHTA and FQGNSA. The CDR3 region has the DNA TGTGCCAGCAGCTTCAGGGAGGGCGAGCAGTTCTTC. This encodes CASSFREGEQFF. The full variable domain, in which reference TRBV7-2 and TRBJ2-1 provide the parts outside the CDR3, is GAGVSQSPSNKVTEKGKDVELRCDPISGHTALYWYRQSLGQGLEFLIYFQGNSAPDKSGLPSDRFSAERTGGSVSTLTIQRTQQEDSAVYLCASSFREGEQFFGPGTRLTVL.

The CDR3 bases are TGTGCCAGCAGTAGGTCTAGATCCCTCGAGGGCTACACCTTC. This codes for CASSRSRSLEGYTF. The V and J genes are TRBV27 and TRBJ1-2; D unresolved. The CDR3 runs 14 residues. The germline V gene encodes CDR1 MNHEY and CDR2 SMNVEV (reference sequence). V lost 5 bases to trimming and J lost 8 bases, with 18 bases between them.

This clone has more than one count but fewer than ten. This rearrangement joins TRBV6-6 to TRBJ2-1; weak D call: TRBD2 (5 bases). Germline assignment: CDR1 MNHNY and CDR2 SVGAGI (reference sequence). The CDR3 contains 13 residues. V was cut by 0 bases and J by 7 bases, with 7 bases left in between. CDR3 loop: CASSYSPGNEQFF. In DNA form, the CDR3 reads TGTGCCAGCAGTTACTCTCCGGGGAATGAGCAGTTCTTC.

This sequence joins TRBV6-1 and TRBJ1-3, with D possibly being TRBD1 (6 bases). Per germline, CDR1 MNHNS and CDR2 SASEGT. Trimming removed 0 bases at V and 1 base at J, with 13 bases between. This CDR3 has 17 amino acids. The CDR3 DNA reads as TGTGCCAGCAGTGAAGCGGGGGGGCGCCGATCTGGAAACACCATATATTTT. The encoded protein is CASSEAGGRRSGNTIYF.

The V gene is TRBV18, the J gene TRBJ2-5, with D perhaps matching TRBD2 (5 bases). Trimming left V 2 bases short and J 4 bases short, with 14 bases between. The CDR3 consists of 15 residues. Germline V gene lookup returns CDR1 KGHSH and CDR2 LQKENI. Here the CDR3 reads CASSPGGGLIETQYF. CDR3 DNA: TGTGCCAGCTCACCAGGTGGAGGATTAATAGAGACCCAGTACTTC.

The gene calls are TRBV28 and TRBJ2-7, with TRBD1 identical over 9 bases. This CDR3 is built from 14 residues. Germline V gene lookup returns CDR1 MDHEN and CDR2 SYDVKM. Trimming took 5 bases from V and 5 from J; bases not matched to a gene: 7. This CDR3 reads CASSPGTGFNEQYF. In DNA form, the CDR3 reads TGTGCCAGCAGTCCCGGGACAGGGTTCAACGAGCAGTACTTC.

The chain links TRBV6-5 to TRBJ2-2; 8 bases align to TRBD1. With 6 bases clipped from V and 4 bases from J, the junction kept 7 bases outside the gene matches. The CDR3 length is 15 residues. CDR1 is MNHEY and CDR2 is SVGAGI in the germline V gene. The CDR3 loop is CASSLRDRPTGELFF. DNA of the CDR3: TGTGCCAGCAGCCTAAGGGACAGGCCCACCGGGGAGCTGTTTTTT.

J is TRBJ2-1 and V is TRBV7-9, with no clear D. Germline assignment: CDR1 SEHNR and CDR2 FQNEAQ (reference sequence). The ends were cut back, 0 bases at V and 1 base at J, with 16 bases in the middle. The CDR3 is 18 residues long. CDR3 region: CASSLAVSSLRSYNEQFF. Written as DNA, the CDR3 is TGTGCCAGCAGCTTAGCGGTTTCTAGTCTTAGATCCTACAATGAGCAGTTCTTC. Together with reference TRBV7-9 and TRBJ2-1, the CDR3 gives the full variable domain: DTGVSQNPRHKITKRGQNVTFRCDPISEHNRLYWYRQTLGQGPEFLTYFQNEAQLEKSRLLSDRFSAERPKGSFSTLEIQRTEQGDSAMYLCASSLAVSSLRSYNEQFFGPGTRLTVL.

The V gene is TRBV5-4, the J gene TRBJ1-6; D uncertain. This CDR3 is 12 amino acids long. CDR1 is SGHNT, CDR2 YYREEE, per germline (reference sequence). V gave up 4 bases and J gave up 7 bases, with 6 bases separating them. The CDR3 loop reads CASSLQNSPLHF. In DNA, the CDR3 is TGTGCCAGCAGCCTGCAGAATTCACCCCTCCACTTT.

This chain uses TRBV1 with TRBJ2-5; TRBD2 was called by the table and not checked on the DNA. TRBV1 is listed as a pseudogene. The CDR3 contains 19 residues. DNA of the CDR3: TGCACCAGCAGCCACTCTGCCGACGTGACTAGCGGGGGCCAAGAGACCCAGTACTTC. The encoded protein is CTSSHSADVTSGGQETQYF.

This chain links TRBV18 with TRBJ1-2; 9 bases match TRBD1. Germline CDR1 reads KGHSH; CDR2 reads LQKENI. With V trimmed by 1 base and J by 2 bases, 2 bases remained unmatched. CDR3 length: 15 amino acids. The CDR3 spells CASSPLDRGNYGYTF. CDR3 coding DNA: TGTGCCAGCTCACCACTCGACAGGGGGAACTATGGCTACACCTTC.

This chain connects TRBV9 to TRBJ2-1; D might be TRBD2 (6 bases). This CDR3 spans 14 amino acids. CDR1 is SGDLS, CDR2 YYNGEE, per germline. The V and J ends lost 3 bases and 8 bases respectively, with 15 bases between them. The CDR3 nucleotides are TGTGCCAGCAGCGACGGCTTCGGGAGCTATGAGCAGTTCTTC. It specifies CASSDGFGSYEQFF. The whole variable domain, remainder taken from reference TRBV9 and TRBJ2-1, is DSGVTQTPKHLITATGQRVTLRCSPRSGDLSVYWYQQSLDQGLQFLIQYYNGEERAKGNILERFSAQQFPDLHSELNLSSLELGDSALYFCASSDGFGSYEQFFGPGTRLTVL.

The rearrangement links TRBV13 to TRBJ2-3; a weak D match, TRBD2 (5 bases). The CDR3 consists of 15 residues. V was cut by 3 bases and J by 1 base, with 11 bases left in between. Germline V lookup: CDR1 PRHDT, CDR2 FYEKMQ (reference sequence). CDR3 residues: CASSFTGIGTDTQYF. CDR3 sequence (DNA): TGTGCCAGCAGCTTTACCGGGATTGGCACAGATACGCAGTATTTT.

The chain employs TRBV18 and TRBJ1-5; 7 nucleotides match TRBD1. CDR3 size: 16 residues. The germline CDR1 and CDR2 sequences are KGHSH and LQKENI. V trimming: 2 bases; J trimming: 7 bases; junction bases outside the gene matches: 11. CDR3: CASSPARTGSHQPQHF. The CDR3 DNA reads TGTGCCAGCTCACCAGCCCGGACAGGATCCCACCAGCCCCAGCATTTT.

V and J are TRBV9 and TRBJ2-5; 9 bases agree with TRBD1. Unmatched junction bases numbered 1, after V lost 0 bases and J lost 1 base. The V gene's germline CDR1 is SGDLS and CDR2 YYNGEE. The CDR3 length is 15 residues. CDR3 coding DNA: TGTGCCAGCAGCGTAGACAGGGGGCCCCAAGAGACCCAGTACTTC. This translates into CASSVDRGPQETQYF.

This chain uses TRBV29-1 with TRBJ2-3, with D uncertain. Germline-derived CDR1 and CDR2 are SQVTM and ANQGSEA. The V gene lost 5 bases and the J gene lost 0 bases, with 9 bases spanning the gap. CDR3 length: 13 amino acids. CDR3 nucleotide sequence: TGCAGCGTTACAGTTGCTAGCACAGATACGCAGTATTTT. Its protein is CSVTVASTDTQYF.